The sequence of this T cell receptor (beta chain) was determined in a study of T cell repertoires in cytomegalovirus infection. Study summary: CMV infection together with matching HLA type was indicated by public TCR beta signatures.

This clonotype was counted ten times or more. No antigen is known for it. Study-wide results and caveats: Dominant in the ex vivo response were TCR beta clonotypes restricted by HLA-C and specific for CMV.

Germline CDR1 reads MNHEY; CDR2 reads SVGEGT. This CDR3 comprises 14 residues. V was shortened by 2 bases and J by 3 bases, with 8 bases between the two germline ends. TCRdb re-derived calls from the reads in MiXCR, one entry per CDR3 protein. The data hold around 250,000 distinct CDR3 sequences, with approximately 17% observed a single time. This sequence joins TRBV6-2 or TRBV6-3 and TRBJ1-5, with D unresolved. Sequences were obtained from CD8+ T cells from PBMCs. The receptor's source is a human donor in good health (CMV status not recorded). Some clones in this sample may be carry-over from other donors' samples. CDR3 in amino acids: CASSYGSVNQPQHF. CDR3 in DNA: TGTGCCAGCAGTTACGGGTCTGTCAATCAGCCCCAGCATTTT.